There are a few counts of the clone carrying this T cell receptor (beta chain). Its antigen is not identified. The study ran its PCR with 60 Vbeta and 13 Jbeta primers. Clones were sequenced by immunoSEQ multiplex PCR, and TCRdb holds only the in-frame ones, with some missing. This table holds approximately 200,000 clones, 65% to 80% found once. Germline CDR1 is SGHAT and CDR2 is FQNNGV. Trimming left V 6 bases short and J 1 base short, with 6 bases between. The CDR3 totals 12 residues. The data were obtained in a study of cytomegalovirus exposure and HLA in healthy donors. Across the whole study: An analysis done earlier identified about 120 million unique TCR beta sequences from approximately 170 million T cells. Whole-study results and caveats: TCR beta V- and J-gene trimming was later associated with a missense DCLRE1C variant. Confirmation in vitro established that a few CMV-associated chains were specific for CMV antigens. The study carried out a later analysis of TCR beta sequences. It associated approximately 16,000 of them with specific HLA alleles at a false discovery rate of 0.05.

The origin of this receptor is a man under 40 in good health and CMV-seropositive. The chain carries TRBV11-2 and TRBJ1-1; no firm D call. Sequenced: PBMCs. The CDR3 DNA sequence: TGTGCCAGCAGTATGAGGAACACTGAAGCTTTCTTT. Translated, it gives CASSMRNTEAFF.